The 22 T cell receptor beta chains given below trace back to one sample, sequenced in a study of read filtering for tumor transcriptome and immune sequencing (dated by TCRdb to the early 2020s). The data were produced on an Illumina HiSeq 4000. Starting from approximately 0.4 ug RNA, TCR libraries were constructed with the Immunoverse kit using molecular barcoded adaptors that cover the alpha/delta and beta/gamma chains. Clones were called with MiXCR by TCRdb after fastp trimmed the public reads at Q25, and only in-frame beta chains were retained. Rows with a matching CDR3 protein are joined into one entry that keeps the most common DNA and genes. The sample data list 35,000 to 40,000 distinct CDR3 sequences, and around 13% of these were observed just once. Jointly, the top ten make up less than 45% of the sample. The sequenced sample was a population of CD138-negative cells sorted from bone marrow. The sample's cell subset or site label, decoded: bone marrow mononuclear cells depleted of CD138+ plasma/myeloma cells by negative magnetic selection. Receptors originate from a donor at least 40 years old with multiple myeloma.

A word on this clonotype: This likely reflects a read error, since a far larger clone is one base away. This chain joins TRBV11-2 and TRBJ2-1, with D perhaps TRBD1 (6 bases). This CDR3 is 13 amino acids long. Germline lookup yields CDR1 SGHAT and CDR2 FQNNGV. The CDR3 loop is CAGSLGGLGEQFF. CDR3 in DNA: TGTGCCGGCAGCTTAGGGGGATTGGGCGAGCAGTTCTTC. Full variable domain (remainder filled in from reference TRBV11-2 and TRBJ2-1): EAGVAQSPRYKIIEKRQSVAFWCNPISGHATLYWYQQILGQGPKLLIQFQNNGVVDDSQLPKDRFSAERLKGVDSTLKIQPAKLEDSAVYLCAGSLGGLGEQFFGPGTRLTVL.

The chain has TRBV2 and TRBJ2-5, with D uncertain. Per the germline V gene, CDR1 is SNHLY and CDR2 is FYNNEI. Trimming took 6 bases from V and 5 from J, leaving 10 bases between them. There are 12 residues in the CDR3. The CDR3 protein is CASRRDTETQYF. Written as DNA, the CDR3 is TGTGCCAGCAGAAGGGATACGGAGACCCAGTACTTC.

This clonotype appeared many times. This chain links TRBV4-2 with TRBJ2-7; D ambiguous. The CDR3 length is 15 residues. The germline V and J ends were trimmed by 0 bases and 0 bases, with 9 bases remaining between them. Germline V gene sequence: CDR1 LGHNA, CDR2 YNFKEQ. The CDR3 DNA reads TGTGCCAGCAGCCAAGATTATGAGGTCTCCTACGAGCAGTACTTC. It codes for CASSQDYEVSYEQYF.

This clonotype was counted at least ten times. The chain carries TRBV19 and TRBJ2-7; 8 nucleotides match TRBD2. The CDR3 covers 13 residues. Looked up from germline, CDR1 is LNHDA and CDR2 is SQIVND (reference sequence). The junction had 6 bases not matched to a gene; V was cut back by 8 bases and J by 3 bases. The CDR3 region has the DNA TGTGCCAGTTCCCGGGGGGGCATCTACGAGCAGTACTTC. It translates to CASSRGGIYEQYF.

The sample holds many counts of this clonotype. The gene calls are TRBV25-1 and TRBJ2-7; TRBD1 matches at 7 bases. Germline V gene lookup returns CDR1 MGHDK and CDR2 SYGVNS. V lost 4 bases, J lost 2 bases, and 5 bases stayed unmatched. This CDR3 has 14 residues. In DNA form, the CDR3 reads TGTGCCAGCAGTGGGGACAGTCCGCCCTACGAGCAGTACTTC. It is translated as CASSGDSPPYEQYF.

This clonotype was recorded a few times. A much larger clone differs by one base, so this may be a read error. V usage is TRBV6-2 or TRBV6-3 and J usage is TRBJ2-7; D is unclear. Germline V gene data show CDR1 as MNHEY and CDR2 as SVGEGT. V dropped 7 bases and J dropped 2 bases, with 12 bases sitting between them. The CDR3 length is 13 residues. The CDR3 sequence is CASIRSFPYEQYF. CDR3 DNA: TGTGCCAGCATCAGGTCATTTCCCTACGAGCAGTACTTC.

This clonotype was seen ten or more times. V is TRBV20-1 and J is TRBJ1-1; D is uncertain. V was trimmed by 0 bases and J by 4 bases, leaving 9 bases between them. The CDR3 is 13 residues long. Germline loops: CDR1 DFQATT, CDR2 SNEGSKA (reference sequence). CDR3 coding DNA: TGCAGTGCTAGAGAGGTGGGGATCACTGAAGCTTTCTTT. Amino acids: CSAREVGITEAFF.

The chain uses TRBV6-2 or TRBV6-3 and TRBJ2-4, with TRBD1 matching over 7 bases. V trimming: 6 bases; J trimming: 8 bases; junction bases outside the gene matches: 19. The CDR3 contains 17 residues. Germline V CDR1 and CDR2: MNHEY, SVGEGT. The CDR3 bases are TGTGCCAGCAGCCGTACCCGCGACAGGGCGGTTTGGGACATTCAGTACTTC. It encodes CASSRTRDRAVWDIQYF.

This clonotype was seen repeatedly, ten times or more. The chain is built from TRBV2 and TRBJ2-1, with D perhaps TRBD1 or TRBD2 (5 bases each). The CDR3 is made up of 15 amino acids. The germline V gene has CDR1 SNHLY and CDR2 FYNNEI. V dropped 0 bases and J dropped 8 bases, with 14 bases sitting between them. CDR3 nucleotide sequence: TGTGCCAGCAGTGAAGCGCCGGGGACCTCCGATGAGCAGTTCTTC. The encoded protein is CASSEAPGTSDEQFF.

This clonotype was seen at least ten times. CDR3 amino acids: CASRRTSTDTQYF. The CDR3 bases are TGTGCCAGTAGGAGGACTAGCACAGATACGCAGTATTTT. The chain recombines TRBV19 with TRBJ2-3; tentative D call: TRBD2 (5 bases). The CDR3 loop spans 13 amino acids. V was pared by 6 bases and J by 0 bases, with 7 bases between. In germline, CDR1 is LNHDA, CDR2 SQIVND (reference sequence).

This clonotype rates as medium-sized (0.01 to 0.1%). This chain joins TRBV20-1 and TRBJ2-1; a possible D gene is TRBD2 (6 bases). Germline loops: CDR1 DFQATT, CDR2 SNEGSKA (reference sequence). The CDR3 is 16 amino acids. Trimming removed 0 bases at V and 7 bases at J, with 19 bases between. The CDR3 DNA follows: TGCAGTGCTAGAGATCAAGTCGGGACTGATTCGAATGAGCAGTTCTTC. It encodes CSARDQVGTDSNEQFF.

The chain joins TRBV6-1 to TRBJ2-3; D unresolved. CDR1 is MNHNS and CDR2 is SASEGT in the germline V gene. This CDR3 spans 17 amino acids. Trimming took 8 bases from V and 2 from J, leaving 23 bases between them. CDR3: CASALDGSRPYTDTQYF. In DNA, the CDR3 is TGTGCCAGCGCCCTGGACGGGTCTCGGCCATACACAGATACGCAGTATTTT.

A few counts support this clonotype. This may come from a read error, since a much larger clone is one base off. The chain uses TRBV20-1 and TRBJ2-7; 9 nucleotides match TRBD2. This CDR3 spans 14 amino acids. V lost 3 bases and J lost 2; bases outside the gene matches: 5. From germline, CDR1 is DFQATT and CDR2 SNEGSKA (reference sequence). CDR3 bases: TGCAGTGCTAGGTTCGCGGGAGGGCCCTACGAGCAGTACTTC. Amino acid sequence: CSARFAGGPYEQYF.

This clonotype was picked up a small number of times. The genes are TRBV27 and TRBJ2-2, with D possibly being TRBD1 or TRBD2 (5 bases each). The CDR3 covers 16 residues. The germline CDR1 and CDR2 sequences are MNHEY and SMNVEV (reference sequence). V was pared by 5 bases and J by 0 bases, with 13 bases between. The CDR3, as DNA: TGTGCCAGCAGTACGAATCGGGGACCGAACACCGGGGAGCTGTTTTTT. Translating it yields CASSTNRGPNTGELFF.

This chain links TRBV19 with TRBJ1-2; 8 nucleotides match TRBD1. CDR3 size: 15 residues. Losses at the gene ends were 6 bases for V and 10 bases for J; bases not matched to a gene: 16. Germline CDR1 reads LNHDA; CDR2 reads SQIVND (reference sequence). CDR3 DNA sequence: TGTGCCAGTAGGCACAACTGGCCGGGACAGGCGTACTACACCTTC. This encodes CASRHNWPGQAYYTF.

This clonotype was recorded at least ten times. The chain has TRBV13 and TRBJ2-5; 7 nucleotides match TRBD2. Germline CDR1 PRHDT, CDR2 FYEKMQ (reference sequence). J gave up 7 bases and V 8 bases, and 7 bases lay outside the gene matches. The CDR3 covers 12 residues. CDR3 in amino acids: CASQGSSGTQYF. CDR3 nucleotide sequence: TGTGCCAGCCAAGGGTCTAGCGGGACCCAGTACTTC.

This clonotype was seen at least ten times. This rearrangement joins TRBV4-3 to TRBJ2-3; the D is unclear. Germline V gives CDR1 LGHNA, CDR2 YSLEER. V lost 1 base and J lost 2, with 7 bases in between. The CDR3 spans 14 residues. This chain's CDR3 is CASSQAQPTDTQYF. For the CDR3, the DNA is TGCGCCAGCAGCCAAGCCCAACCCACAGATACGCAGTATTTT.

This clonotype appeared many times. This rearrangement joins TRBV30 to TRBJ2-4; D is ambiguous. The ends were cut back, 0 bases at V and 1 base at J, with 13 bases in the middle. The length of the CDR3 is 16 residues. Looked up from germline, CDR1 is GTSNPN and CDR2 is SVGIG (reference sequence). DNA for the CDR3: TGTGCCTGGAGTGTCCAGGATTCGGCTGCCAAAAACATTCAGTACTTC. This sequence encodes CAWSVQDSAAKNIQYF.

This clonotype was seen repeatedly, ten times or more. V is TRBV12-3 or TRBV12-4 and J is TRBJ1-1, with D hard to call. V was cut by 3 bases and J by 10 bases, with 12 bases left in between. This CDR3 comprises 12 residues. The CDR3 DNA reads TGTGCCAGCAGTTTCAGCCACCAGAGAGCTTTCTTT. It encodes CASSFSHQRAFF.

This clonotype was found a few times. A clone one base away is much larger, so this may be a read error. The rearrangement joins TRBV6-2 or TRBV6-3 to TRBJ1-1, with TRBD1 matching 7 bases. V lost 5 bases, J lost 0 bases, and 6 bases stayed unmatched. CDR1 and CDR2 from the germline V gene are MNHEY and SVGEGT. The CDR3 has 15 residues. The CDR3 loop reads CASSTWTGMNTEAFF. The CDR3 nucleotides read TGTGCCAGCAGTACCTGGACAGGCATGAACACTGAAGCTTTCTTT.

With respect to this clonotype: This may come from a read error, since a much larger clone is one base off. V gene TRBV30 combines with J gene TRBJ2-7; D may be TRBD1 or TRBD2 (5 bases each). The CDR3 runs 14 residues. CDR1 and CDR2 (germline): GTSNPN, SVGIG (reference sequence). CDR3 sequence (DNA): TGTGCCTGGAGTGTTGGGACCGCAACTGGCGAGCGGTACTTC. Translating it yields CAWSVGTATGERYF.

By share, this clonotype ranks as medium-sized (0.01 to 0.1%). The chain is built from TRBV7-2 and TRBJ2-1, with 8 bases lining up with TRBD2. CDR3 length: 15 residues. Germline values: CDR1 SGHTA, CDR2 FQGNSA. V shed 2 bases and J 4 bases; nucleotides not matched to a gene: 4. CDR3 sequence: CASSLYRLAYNEQFF. CDR3 nucleotides: TGTGCCAGCAGCTTATACCGACTAGCGTACAATGAGCAGTTCTTC.